A single sample is the source of the 11 T cell receptor beta chains below, sequenced in a study of shared clonotypes between healthy human individuals. Terminally differentiated effector memory CD45RA+ cells were excluded from the naive CD8 cells, which were CD45RO-negative and positively selected for CCR7. Clones were read by immunoSEQ multiplex PCR, and TCRdb kept only the in-frame ones, dropping some. This table has millions of clones, roughly 94% appearing once. Input material: naive CD8+ T cells sorted from blood. Source of these receptors: a man aged 18 to 30 in good health.

This clone was observed a single time. The chain combines TRBV9 with TRBJ1-6; no clear D. Between the trimmed V and J ends, which lost 0 bases and 0 bases, there was a span of 4 bases. The CDR3 has 15 amino acids. CDR1 SGDLS and CDR2 YYNGEE come from the germline V gene. The CDR3, as DNA: TGTGCCAGCAGCGTAGAGAGCTCCTATAATTCACCCCTCCACTTT. Protein: CASSVESSYNSPLHF. Full variable domain (rest looked up from reference TRBV9 and TRBJ1-6): DSGVTQTPKHLITATGQRVTLRCSPRSGDLSVYWYQQSLDQGLQFLIQYYNGEERAKGNILERFSAQQFPDLHSELNLSSLELGDSALYFCASSVESSYNSPLHFGNGTRLTVT.

As to this clone: Other DNA sequences of this sample code for an identical CDR3. The rearrangement links TRBV27 to TRBJ2-7; D is undetermined. The V end lost 3 bases, the J end lost 0 bases, and 9 bases lay between the germline ends. The CDR3 consists of 14 residues. Germline-derived CDR1 and CDR2 are MNHEY and SMNVEV (reference sequence). CDR3 nucleotides: TGTGCCAGCAGTTTCAGAGGCGGCTCCTACGAGCAGTACTTC. Translating it yields CASSFRGGSYEQYF.

With regard to this clone: The same CDR3 is also encoded by other DNA sequences in this sample. The J gene is TRBJ2-4, the V gene TRBV29-1; 12 bases line up with TRBD2. The CDR3 runs to 15 residues. The ends lost 7 bases at V and 6 bases at J; junction bases unmatched: 10. Germline V gene data show CDR1 as SQVTM and CDR2 as ANQGSEA. CDR3 coding DNA: TGCAGCGCCGTACCCGGGACTAGCGGGTTAAACATTCAGTACTTC. Translating gives CSAVPGTSGLNIQYF.

The chain joins TRBV30 to TRBJ2-5; 7 nucleotides align to TRBD1. Germline values: CDR1 GTSNPN, CDR2 SVGIG (reference sequence). This CDR3 has 13 amino acids. V shed 2 bases and J 3 bases; nucleotides not matched to a gene: 3. DNA for the CDR3: TGTGCCTGGAGTAATGGGACAGAAGAGACCCAGTACTTC. Protein: CAWSNGTEETQYF. Using reference TRBV30 and TRBJ2-5 for the parts outside the CDR3, the full variable domain is SQTIHQWPATLVQPVGSPLSLECTVEGTSNPNLYWYRQAAGRGLQLLFYSVGIGQISSEVPQNLSASRPQDRQFILSSKKLLLSDSGFYLCAWSNGTEETQYFGPGTRLLVL.

A word on this clone: Other DNA sequences of this sample code for an identical CDR3. This chain joins TRBV11-2 and TRBJ2-7; tentatively, D is TRBD1 (5 bases). Germline loops: CDR1 SGHAT, CDR2 FQNNGV. CDR3 length: 13 residues. V was shortened by 5 bases and J by 2 bases, with 10 bases between the two germline ends. The CDR3 DNA is TGTGCCAGCAGCCCAGGGCTAACCTACGAGCAGTACTTC. Translated: CASSPGLTYEQYF.

The V gene is TRBV29-1, the J gene TRBJ1-6, with TRBD1 matching over 10 bases. CDR1 is SQVTM and CDR2 is ANQGSEA in the germline V gene. The CDR3 is 14 residues long. The trim removed 6 bases at V and 12 bases at J, leaving 11 bases unmatched. The CDR3 region has the DNA TGCAGCGTCGATACCGGGACAGGGGACGAACCCCTCCACTTT. This sequence encodes CSVDTGTGDEPLHF.

J is TRBJ2-2 and V is TRBV12-5, with 9 nucleotides matching TRBD2. Germline values: CDR1 LGHNT, CDR2 FRNRAP. This CDR3 contains 16 residues. V lost 3 bases to trimming and J lost 7 bases; unmatched junction nucleotides: 9. The CDR3 DNA is TGTGCTAGTGGTTTAGCTAGCGGGGTGTCTGGCGGGGAGCTGTTTTTT. Protein sequence: CASGLASGVSGGELFF.

The chain links TRBV4-1 to TRBJ1-5; the D is unclear. Germline CDR1 is MGHRA and CDR2 is YSYEKL. With 2 bases removed from V and 3 bases from J, the gap between germline ends came to 5 bases. There are 13 residues in the CDR3. The CDR3 region is CASSQTVNQPQHF. DNA of the CDR3: TGCGCCAGCAGCCAAACAGTCAATCAGCCCCAGCATTTT.

V and J are TRBV4-2 and TRBJ2-2; 7 bases map to TRBD1. V shed 0 bases and J 7 bases; nucleotides not matched to a gene: 11. The CDR3 loop spans 17 amino acids. Per the germline V gene, CDR1 is LGHNA and CDR2 is YNFKEQ. The CDR3: CASSQDPEGAFNGELFF. Here the CDR3 DNA reads TGTGCCAGCAGCCAAGACCCAGAGGGGGCCTTTAACGGGGAGCTGTTTTTT.

A remark on this clone: This same CDR3 is encoded by further DNA sequences in the sample. The J gene is TRBJ1-4, the V gene TRBV9; D is undetermined. The CDR3 covers 15 residues. V lost 1 base and J 2 bases, leaving 9 bases between the germline ends. Germline V gives CDR1 SGDLS, CDR2 YYNGEE. In DNA, the CDR3 is TGTGCCAGCAGCGTAACAGCCTCCACTAATGAAAAACTGTTTTTT. Translated: CASSVTASTNEKLFF. Combining the CDR3 with reference TRBV9 and TRBJ1-4 gives the whole variable domain DSGVTQTPKHLITATGQRVTLRCSPRSGDLSVYWYQQSLDQGLQFLIQYYNGEERAKGNILERFSAQQFPDLHSELNLSSLELGDSALYFCASSVTASTNEKLFFGSGTQLSVL.

The V call is TRBV11-3, the J call TRBJ2-1, with D uncertain. The CDR3 sequence is 13 residues long. Trimming took 5 bases from V and 9 from J, leaving 14 bases between them. CDR1 SGHNT and CDR2 YENEEA come from the germline V gene. The CDR3 DNA is TGTGCCAGCAGCCCCAGACACGTCCCTGAGCAGTTCTTC. Translating it yields CASSPRHVPEQFF. Using reference TRBV11-3 and TRBJ2-1 for the parts outside the CDR3, the full variable domain is EAGVVQSPRYKIIEKKQPVAFWCNPISGHNTLYWYLQNLGQGPELLIRYENEEAVDDSQLPKDRFSAERLKGVDSTLKIQPAELGDSAVYLCASSPRHVPEQFFGPGTRLTVL.